These 21 T cell receptor beta chains were all obtained from the same sample, sequenced in a study of identical twins. TCRdb reanalysed the 5' RACE reads using MiXCR and keeps one entry per CDR3 protein. The sample includes 250,000 or so distinct CDR3 sequences, approximately 8.6% seen only once; the top ten take 3% to 3.5%. The sample also formed part of further work on yellow fever vaccine responses in identical twins.

The sample was CD8+ T cells sorted from blood. These receptors all come from a young woman in good health.

This clonotype was seen a handful of times. The chain uses TRBV11-2 and TRBJ2-1; possibly TRBD2 for D (6 bases). The CDR3 length is 15 residues. Germline CDR1 is SGHAT and CDR2 is FQNNGV. V was cut by 6 bases and J by 2 bases, with 14 bases left in between. The CDR3 loop is CASRSTSATYNEQFF. In DNA form, the CDR3 reads TGTGCCAGCAGATCGACTAGTGCAACCTACAATGAGCAGTTCTTC.

This clonotype was observed many times. The rearrangement joins TRBV7-2 to TRBJ2-7, with D unresolved. The V end lost 0 bases, the J end lost 0 bases, and 21 bases lay between the germline ends. The CDR3 sequence is 19 residues long. Germline V gene data show CDR1 as SGHTA and CDR2 as FQGNSA. The CDR3 region has the DNA TGTGCCAGCAGCTTAGCCACAGCCTTGATTCAGCCCAGCTCCTACGAGCAGTACTTC. Its protein product is CASSLATALIQPSSYEQYF.

This clonotype occurred once. This chain uses TRBV27 with TRBJ2-3; D not certain. The V end lost 0 bases, the J end lost 0 bases, and 10 bases lay between the germline ends. The germline gives CDR1 MNHEY, CDR2 SMNVEV (reference sequence). This CDR3 is built from 16 residues. The CDR3 bases are TGTGCCAGCAGTTTATCTAGCCCACCTAGCACAGATACGCAGTATTTT. This sequence encodes CASSLSSPPSTDTQYF.

Concerning this clonotype: Being one base from a much bigger clone, this may be a read error. This chain joins TRBV3-1 and TRBJ2-1, with 10 bases matching TRBD2. CDR1 and CDR2 (germline): LGHDT, YNNKEL (reference sequence). The CDR3 totals 15 residues. CDR3 in amino acids: CTSSPSGGDYNEQFF. CDR3 sequence (DNA): TGTACCAGCAGCCCCAGCGGGGGGGACTACAATGAGCAGTTCTTC.

The sample holds a few counts of this clonotype. The chain carries TRBV7-2 and TRBJ2-7, with 7 bases matching TRBD2. The CDR3 has 15 amino acids. V shed 5 bases and J 0 bases; nucleotides not matched to a gene: 7. The germline gives CDR1 SGHTA, CDR2 FQGNSA. The CDR3 reads CASSQLADSSYEQYF. The CDR3 DNA reads TGTGCCAGCAGCCAGCTAGCGGATAGCTCCTACGAGCAGTACTTC.

At least ten counts were recorded for this clonotype. This chain joins TRBV7-9 and TRBJ2-1; weak D call: TRBD1 (6 bases). CDR1 is SEHNR and CDR2 is FQNEAQ in the germline V gene (reference sequence). Trimming cost V 4 bases and J 9 bases, with 19 bases left between them. The CDR3 loop spans 15 amino acids. The CDR3 protein is CASSSIIQGMSEQFF. The CDR3 DNA is TGTGCCAGCAGCTCGATAATTCAGGGGATGAGTGAGCAGTTCTTC.

This clonotype was seen a few times. The J gene is TRBJ2-7, the V gene TRBV28, with D maybe TRBD2 (6 bases). In germline, CDR1 is MDHEN, CDR2 SYDVKM. The V end was cut by 5 bases, the J end by 0 bases, with 17 bases between. This CDR3 has 16 amino acids. The CDR3 DNA follows: TGTGCCAGCAGTCCCTCCGCGGCGGGAAGCTCCTACGAGCAGTACTTC. It is translated as CASSPSAAGSSYEQYF.

In this sample, this clonotype turned up many times. V is TRBV20-1 and J is TRBJ2-7; D gene uncertain. The CDR3 consists of 12 residues. V lost 4 bases and J lost 1, with 8 bases in between. Germline CDR1 DFQATT, CDR2 SNEGSKA (reference sequence). The CDR3 protein is CSAIQQSYEQYF. CDR3 in DNA: TGCAGTGCTATCCAGCAGTCCTACGAGCAGTACTTC.

This sequence joins TRBV11-2 and TRBJ2-3; 10 nucleotides match TRBD1. The V gene's germline CDR1 is SGHAT and CDR2 FQNNGV. The ends lost 6 bases at V and 5 bases at J; junction bases unmatched: 11. The length of the CDR3 is 16 residues. The CDR3 is CASSEIRDRGRDTQYF. In DNA, the CDR3 is TGTGCCAGCAGTGAAATCCGGGACAGGGGACGAGATACGCAGTATTTT.

This clonotype was seen ten or more times. V usage is TRBV28 and J usage is TRBJ2-5; a weak D match, TRBD2 (6 bases). Germline lookup yields CDR1 MDHEN and CDR2 SYDVKM. V was trimmed by 4 bases and J by 3 bases, leaving 21 bases between them. The CDR3 runs to 17 residues. The CDR3 DNA sequence: TGTGCCAGCAGTTCCGTCCGACCGGGACTGCGGGAAGAGACCCAGTACTTC. This translates into CASSSVRPGLREETQYF.

A few counts support this clonotype. The rearrangement joins TRBV28 to TRBJ2-2; D uncertain. Trimming removed 4 bases at V and 1 base at J, with 19 bases between. The V gene's germline CDR1 is MDHEN and CDR2 SYDVKM. The CDR3 is made up of 18 amino acids. CDR3 coding DNA: TGTGCCAGCAGTTCCCCTTTACTCTGGCAGGAGAACACCGGGGAGCTGTTTTTT. It specifies CASSSPLLWQENTGELFF.

This chain joins TRBV20-1 and TRBJ2-2, with D possibly matching TRBD1 (5 bases). The CDR3 has 17 residues. Trimming cost V 0 bases and J 0 bases, with 14 bases left between them. Germline V gene data show CDR1 as DFQATT and CDR2 as SNEGSKA (reference sequence). In DNA, the CDR3 is TGCAGTGCTAGAGATCTCTCCAGGGCCCCGAACACCGGGGAGCTGTTTTTT. Residues: CSARDLSRAPNTGELFF.

This clonotype showed up just a few times. V gene TRBV7-3 combines with J gene TRBJ2-3; tentative D call: TRBD2 (6 bases). Per germline, CDR1 SGHTA and CDR2 FQGTGA. The ends were cut back, 1 base at V and 0 bases at J, with 11 bases in the middle. The CDR3 totals 16 residues. The CDR3 DNA is TGTGCCAGCAGCTTAAATCTGGGGGGAAGCACAGATACGCAGTATTTT. Residues: CASSLNLGGSTDTQYF. The full variable domain, with the rest looked up from reference TRBV7-3 and TRBJ2-3, is GAGVSQTPSNKVTEKGKYVELRCDPISGHTALYWYRQSLGQGPEFLIYFQGTGAADDSGLPNDRFFAVRPEGSVSTLKIQRTERGDSAVYLCASSLNLGGSTDTQYFGPGTRLTVL.

In its sample, this clonotype was seen many times. CDR3 nucleotide sequence: TGCAGTGCTAGAGATTGGGAAGATGGGGGGTACAATGAGCAGTTCTTC. This codes for CSARDWEDGGYNEQFF. The chain combines TRBV20-1 with TRBJ2-1, with a possible D match to TRBD2 (6 bases). Germline CDR1 and CDR2: DFQATT and SNEGSKA (reference sequence). The germline V and J ends were trimmed by 0 bases and 4 bases, with 16 bases remaining between them. The CDR3 has 16 amino acids.

The table lists this clonotype with a few counts. This rearrangement joins TRBV5-6 to TRBJ2-2, with D perhaps matching TRBD1 (5 bases). The V gene lost 2 bases and the J gene lost 2 bases, with 16 bases spanning the gap. This CDR3 has 17 residues. Germline lookup yields CDR1 SGHDT and CDR2 YYEEEE. The CDR3 nucleotides read TGTGCCAGCAGCTTTCGGGTACAGGCGATTAACACCGGGGAGCTGTTTTTT. This translates into CASSFRVQAINTGELFF. Based on the CDR3 plus reference TRBV5-6 and TRBJ2-2, the full variable domain is DAGVTQSPTHLIKTRGQQVTLRCSPKSGHDTVSWYQQALGQGPQFIFQYYEEEERQRGNFPDRFSGHQFPNYSSELNVNALLLGDSALYLCASSFRVQAINTGELFFGEGSRLTVL.

At least ten counts were recorded for this clonotype. The V and J genes are TRBV10-3 and TRBJ2-7; 8 positions match TRBD2. With V trimmed by 2 bases and J by 5 bases, 5 bases remained unmatched. CDR1 and CDR2 from the germline V gene are ENHRY and SYGVKD. The CDR3 spans 14 residues. CDR3 nucleotides: TGTGCCATCAGTGAGGAACTAGCGGTGCACGAGCAGTACTTC. Translation: CAISEELAVHEQYF.

J is TRBJ1-6 and V is TRBV4-2; D perhaps matches TRBD1 (5 bases). Trimming took 0 bases from V and 6 from J, leaving 9 bases between them. Germline CDR1 is LGHNA and CDR2 is YNFKEQ. CDR3 size: 15 residues. CDR3 amino acids: CASSQDEGSNSPLHF. The CDR3 DNA follows: TGTGCCAGCAGCCAAGATGAGGGGTCTAATTCACCCCTCCACTTT.

This clonotype was found a few times. This rearrangement joins TRBV7-2 to TRBJ2-3; D could derive from TRBD1 or TRBD2 (5 bases each). Trimming pared 1 base from V and 13 bases from J, leaving 21 bases between. Germline CDR1 reads SGHTA; CDR2 reads FQGNSA. CDR3 length equals 15 residues. The CDR3 DNA sequence: TGTGCCAGCAGCTTAGTTCGGGCTAGCCTGAAAGGGGAGTATTTT. Amino acid sequence: CASSLVRASLKGEYF. The entire variable domain, with the rest obtained from reference TRBV7-2 and TRBJ2-3, is as follows: GAGVSQSPSNKVTEKGKDVELRCDPISGHTALYWYRQSLGQGLEFLIYFQGNSAPDKSGLPSDRFSAERTGGSVSTLTIQRTQQEDSAVYLCASSLVRASLKGEYFGPGTRLTVL.

This clonotype was observed a few times. The V and J genes are TRBV11-2 and TRBJ1-4, with D maybe TRBD1 (5 bases). The CDR3 consists of 17 residues. Germline V gives CDR1 SGHAT, CDR2 FQNNGV. V dropped 0 bases and J dropped 4 bases, with 15 bases sitting between them. This chain's CDR3 is CASSLEGRAGSNEKLFF. The CDR3 nucleotides read TGTGCCAGCAGCTTAGAGGGGCGGGCAGGGAGTAATGAAAAACTGTTTTTT.

At least ten counts were recorded for this clonotype. The chain links TRBV12-3 or TRBV12-4 to TRBJ2-7; D unresolved. The CDR3 sequence is 14 residues long. Trimming removed 0 bases at V and 6 bases at J, with 12 bases between. CDR3 region: CASSLAIFGPEQYF. The CDR3 coding sequence is TGTGCCAGCAGTTTAGCGATATTCGGGCCCGAGCAGTACTTC.

The chain employs TRBV7-6 and TRBJ2-7; D may be TRBD1 (5 bases). CDR1 SGHVS and CDR2 FNYEAQ come from the germline V gene. The CDR3 covers 13 residues. V lost 3 bases, J lost 1 base, and 7 bases lay in between. In nucleotides, the CDR3 is TGTGCCAGCAGCTTCAGGGATTCCTACGAGCAGTACTTC. Translating gives CASSFRDSYEQYF.